The clone carrying this TCR beta chain counts as large. Its specificity is unknown. These data are taken from a study of CD8 T cell repertoires and HIV-1 epitope variants. At the level of the study: Autologous T cell-negative cells served as antigen-presenting cells in equal numbers. T cells were cultured for nine to eleven days with cytokines added on days 3 and 7. Study-wide points: Beta chains alone show antigen proliferation, not cytokine profile or function.

The CDR3 extends over 11 amino acids. The germline gives CDR1 SGHDN, CDR2 FVKESK. Trimming cost V 3 bases and J 11 bases; bases outside gene matches: 3. Assay: immunoSEQ multiplex PCR; the TCRdb copy retains only in-frame clones and omits some. The table records a few thousand clones, almost 75% of them present only once. The chain is built from TRBV14 and TRBJ1-1; 7 bases are shared with TRBD1. The sequence was obtained from a male donor with HIV. What was sequenced was cultured CD8+ T cells derived from PBMCs. This CDR3 reads CASSQSGGAFF. The CDR3 coding sequence is TGTGCCAGCAGCCAGTCAGGGGGGGCTTTCTTT. Combining the CDR3 with reference TRBV14 and TRBJ1-1 gives the whole variable domain EAGVTQFPSHSVIEKGQTVTLRCDPISGHDNLYWYRRVMGKEIKFLLHFVKESKQDESGMPNNRFLAERTGGTYSTLKVQPAELEDSGVYFCASSQSGGAFFGQGTRLTVV.